This TCR beta chain comes out of a study of cytomegalovirus exposure and HLA in healthy donors. This clone has a single count. The PCR employed 60 Vbeta primers together with 13 Jbeta primers. The repertoire was sequenced with immunoSEQ multiplex PCR; TCRdb's copy has only in-frame clones and lacks some. The sample includes some 180,000 clones, roughly 77% of them seen just once. Specimen: PBMCs. The sequence derives from a young woman in good health and CMV-seropositive.

The CDR3 loop reads CASRDARRYGYTF. The CDR3 DNA reads as TGTGCCAGCAGGGATGCCAGGAGGTATGGCTACACCTTC. V is TRBV28 and J is TRBJ1-2; D is ambiguous. V lost 6 bases and J 5 bases, leaving 13 bases between the germline ends. The CDR3 is 13 amino acids. The germline gives CDR1 MDHEN, CDR2 SYDVKM.